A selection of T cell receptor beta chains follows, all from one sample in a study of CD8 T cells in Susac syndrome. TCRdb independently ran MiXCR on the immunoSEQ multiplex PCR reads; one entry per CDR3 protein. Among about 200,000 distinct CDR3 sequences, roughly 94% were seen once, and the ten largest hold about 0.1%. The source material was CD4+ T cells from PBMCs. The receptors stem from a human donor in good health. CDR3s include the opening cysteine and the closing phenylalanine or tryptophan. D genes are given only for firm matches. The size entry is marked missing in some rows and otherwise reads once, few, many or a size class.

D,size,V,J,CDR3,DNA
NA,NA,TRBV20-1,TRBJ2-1,CSASGGGAGYNEQFF,TGCAGTGCTAGTGGTGGGGGGGCAGGCTACAATGAGCAGTTCTTC
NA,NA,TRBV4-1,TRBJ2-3,CASSQDAPRTDTQYF,TGCGCCAGCAGCCAAGATGCCCCCCGCACAGATACGCAGTATTTT
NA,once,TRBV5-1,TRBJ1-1,CASSLTFGRGYTEAFF,TGCGCCAGCAGCTTGACCTTCGGGCGGGGGTACACTGAAGCTTTCTTT
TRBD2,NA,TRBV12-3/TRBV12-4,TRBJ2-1,CASSFGLWRERDNEQFF,TGTGCCAGCAGTTTCGGATTGTGGCGGGAGCGGGACAATGAGCAGTTCTTC
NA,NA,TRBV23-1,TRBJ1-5,CASSPISAARRGNQPQHF,TGCGCCAGCAGTCCCATCTCGGCCGCCCGTAGGGGAAATCAGCCCCAGCATTTT
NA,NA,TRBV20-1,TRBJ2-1,CSAASHSATLSYNEQFF,TGCAGTGCCGCGTCCCACTCTGCAACTCTCTCCTACAATGAGCAGTTCTTC
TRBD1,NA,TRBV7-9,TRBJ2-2,CASSSEVGQGRTGELFF,TGTGCCAGCAGCTCAGAGGTGGGACAGGGAAGAACCGGGGAGCTGTTTTTT
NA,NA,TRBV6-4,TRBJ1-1,CASSDSLILTEAFF,TGTGCCAGCAGTGACTCTCTTATCTTGACTGAAGCTTTCTTT
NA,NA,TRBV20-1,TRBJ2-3,CSAEGGAGASDTQYF,TGCAGTGCTGAGGGGGGCGCGGGAGCTTCAGATACGCAGTATTTT
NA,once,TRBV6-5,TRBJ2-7,CASSHRTGRGYEQYF,TGTGCCAGCAGTCATCGGACAGGTCGGGGGTACGAGCAGTACTTC
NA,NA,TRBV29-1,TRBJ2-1,CSVESKTPYNEQFF,TGCAGCGTTGAAAGCAAAACCCCTTACAATGAGCAGTTCTTC
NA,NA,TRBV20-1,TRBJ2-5,CSAQTRGWTQYF,TGCAGTGCCCAAACCAGGGGTTGGACCCAGTACTTC
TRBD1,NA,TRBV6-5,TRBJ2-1,CASSRGRGHEQFF,TGTGCCAGCAGTAGGGGCAGGGGGCATGAGCAGTTCTTC
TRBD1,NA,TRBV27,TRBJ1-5,CASSRQGQANQPQHF,TGTGCCAGCAGTAGACAGGGTCAAGCCAATCAGCCCCAGCATTTT
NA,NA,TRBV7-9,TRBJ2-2,CASSLNSGELFF,TGTGCCAGCAGCTTAAATTCCGGGGAGCTGTTTTTT
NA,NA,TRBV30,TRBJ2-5,CAWTPHATQYF,TGTGCCTGGACACCCCACGCGACCCAGTACTTC
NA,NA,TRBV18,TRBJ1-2,CASSPGIQHGYTF,TGTGCCAGCTCACCGGGTATACAGCATGGCTACACCTTC
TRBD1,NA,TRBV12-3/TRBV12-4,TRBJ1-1,CASSRGTGNTEAFF,TGTGCCAGCAGTCGAGGGACAGGTAACACTGAAGCTTTCTTT
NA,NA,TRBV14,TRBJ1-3,CASSQEDRSGNTIYF,TGTGCCAGCAGCCAAGAAGATCGCTCTGGAAACACCATATATTTT
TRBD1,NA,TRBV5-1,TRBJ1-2,CASSPRLGQGYGYTF,TGCGCCAGCAGCCCCCGGCTTGGACAGGGCTATGGCTACACCTTC
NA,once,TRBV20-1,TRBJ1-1,CSAGSTGHEAFF,TGCAGTGCTGGATCAACAGGGCATGAAGCTTTCTTT
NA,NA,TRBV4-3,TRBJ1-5,CASSQDGLREEPQHF,TGCGCCAGCAGCCAAGATGGACTCCGTGAGGAACCCCAGCATTTT
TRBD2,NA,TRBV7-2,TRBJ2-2,CASSPTSGRAGELFF,TGTGCCAGCAGCCCGACTAGCGGGAGGGCCGGGGAGCTGTTTTTT
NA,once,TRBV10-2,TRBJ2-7,CASSERRSEQYF,TGCGCCAGCAGTGAGCGTAGGAGCGAGCAGTACTTC
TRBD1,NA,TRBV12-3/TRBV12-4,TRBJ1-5,CASSLTGDQPQHF,TGTGCCAGCAGTTTGACAGGGGATCAGCCCCAGCATTTT
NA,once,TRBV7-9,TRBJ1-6,CASSPDSLNSPLHF,TGTGCCAGCAGCCCGGACAGCCTGAATTCACCCCTCCACTTT
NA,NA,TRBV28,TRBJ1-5,CASSNVGSNQPQHF,TGTGCCAGCAGTAACGTGGGTAGCAATCAGCCCCAGCATTTT
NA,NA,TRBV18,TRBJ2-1,CASSPSGQAVPLFF,TGTGCCAGCTCACCATCGGGGCAGGCTGTCCCCCTGTTCTTC
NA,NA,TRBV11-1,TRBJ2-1,CASSLRGRSSYNEQFF,TGTGCCAGCAGCTTACGTGGGAGGAGCTCCTACAATGAGCAGTTCTTC
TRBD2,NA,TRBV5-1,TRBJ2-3,CASSPGTSAEDTQYF,TGCGCCAGCAGCCCCGGGACTAGCGCGGAAGATACGCAGTATTTT
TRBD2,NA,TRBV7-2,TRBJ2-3,CASSWKTSGTDTQYF,TGTGCCAGCAGCTGGAAGACTAGCGGCACAGATACGCAGTATTTT
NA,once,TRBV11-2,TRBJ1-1,CASSLETRGEAFF,TGTGCCAGCAGCTTAGAAACCAGGGGTGAAGCTTTCTTT
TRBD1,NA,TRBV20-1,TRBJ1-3,CSAREGTGRNTIYF,TGCAGTGCTAGAGAGGGGACAGGGCGGAACACCATATATTTT
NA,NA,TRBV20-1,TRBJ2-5,CSAPPEGVGSGTQYF,TGCAGTGCTCCCCCCGAGGGGGTGGGGAGCGGGACCCAGTACTTC
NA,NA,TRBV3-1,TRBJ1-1,CASSIGGGSTEAFF,TGTGCCAGCAGTATAGGTGGGGGAAGCACTGAAGCTTTCTTT
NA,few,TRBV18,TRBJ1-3,CASSPPGNTIYF,TGTGCCAGCTCACCCCCTGGAAACACCATATATTTT
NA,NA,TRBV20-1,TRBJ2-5,CSARDSSFGETQYF,TGCAGTGCTAGAGATTCGTCCTTCGGGGAGACCCAGTACTTC
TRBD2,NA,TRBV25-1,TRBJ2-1,CASQYGLAGPSYNEQFF,TGTGCCAGCCAATACGGACTAGCGGGACCCTCCTACAATGAGCAGTTCTTC
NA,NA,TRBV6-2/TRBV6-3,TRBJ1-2,CASSYGMSSGYTF,TGTGCCAGCAGTTACGGGATGTCCAGCGGCTACACCTTC
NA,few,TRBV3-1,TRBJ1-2,CASSPTANYGYTF,TGTGCCAGCAGTCCGACTGCAAACTATGGCTACACCTTC
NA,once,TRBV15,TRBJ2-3,CATSSRITDTQYF,TGTGCCACCAGCTCCCGGATTACGGATACGCAGTATTTT
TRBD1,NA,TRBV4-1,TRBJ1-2,CASSQQGDYGYTF,TGCGCCAGCAGCCAACAGGGGGACTATGGCTACACCTTC
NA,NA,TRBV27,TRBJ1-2,CATRTITQWDYGYTF,TGTGCCACTCGAACTATTACACAGTGGGACTATGGCTACACCTTC
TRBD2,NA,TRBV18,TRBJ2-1,CASSPWTSGGANEQFF,TGTGCCAGCTCACCCTGGACTAGCGGGGGTGCCAATGAGCAGTTCTTC
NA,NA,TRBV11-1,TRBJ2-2,CASSLERLTGELFF,TGTGCCAGCAGCTTAGAGCGTCTGACCGGGGAGCTGTTTTTT
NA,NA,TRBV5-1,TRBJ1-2,CASSHTNGARYGYTF,TGCGCCAGCAGCCATACGAACGGGGCACGGTATGGCTACACCTTC
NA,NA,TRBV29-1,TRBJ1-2,CSVEPGKDTF,TGCAGCGTTGAGCCAGGAAAGGACACCTTC
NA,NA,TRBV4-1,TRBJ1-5,CASSQETWQVQHF,TGCGCCAGCAGCCAAGAGACGTGGCAGGTGCAGCATTTT
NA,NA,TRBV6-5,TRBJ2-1,CASSSGTVYNEQFF,TGTGCCAGCAGTTCCGGGACCGTTTACAATGAGCAGTTCTTC
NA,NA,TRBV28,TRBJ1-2,CASSLSEFGYTF,TGTGCCAGCAGTTTAAGTGAATTTGGCTACACCTTC
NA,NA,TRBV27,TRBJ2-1,CASGGIEQFF,TGTGCCAGCGGAGGGATTGAGCAGTTCTTC
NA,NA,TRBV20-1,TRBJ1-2,CSAKGSANYGYTF,TGCAGTGCTAAGGGATCAGCTAACTATGGCTACACCTTC
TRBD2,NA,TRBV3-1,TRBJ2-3,CASSQGTSGARDTQYF,TGTGCCAGCAGCCAAGGGACTAGCGGCGCTCGGGATACGCAGTATTTT
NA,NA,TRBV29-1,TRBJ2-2,CSVLASTGELFF,TGCAGCGTTCTAGCGAGCACCGGGGAGCTGTTTTTT
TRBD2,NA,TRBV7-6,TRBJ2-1,CASSRGLANEQFF,TGTGCCAGCAGCCGAGGACTAGCCAATGAGCAGTTCTTC
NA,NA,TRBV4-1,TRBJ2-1,CASSQVGISDGSQQFF,TGCGCCAGCAGCCAAGTGGGGATCTCAGATGGGAGTCAGCAGTTCTTC
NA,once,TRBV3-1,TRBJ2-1,CASSQRSGDEQFF,TGTGCCAGCAGCCAGCGGTCAGGGGATGAGCAGTTCTTC
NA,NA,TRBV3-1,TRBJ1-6,CASSQGGTVRVTPLHF,TGTGCCAGCAGCCAAGGGGGTACAGTGAGGGTTACACCCCTCCACTTT
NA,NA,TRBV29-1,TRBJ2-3,CSVWGGTSTDTQYF,TGCAGCGTTTGGGGCGGGACCAGCACAGATACGCAGTATTTT